A selection of T cell receptor beta chains follows, all from one sample in a study of T cell responses to AZD1222 COVID-19 vaccine. Sequencing was performed with immunoSEQ multiplex PCR; in TCRdb, only in-frame clones are kept and a portion is missing. Altogether 140,000 to 150,000 clones are present, roughly 80% being singletons, with the ten largest covering around 4.1%. Source: peripheral blood, taken on day 0 of MenACWY control vaccination. The receptors originated from an adult in good health. Each CDR3 is given with its conserved first and last residue. Only some rows state a clone size, as once, few, many or a class for expanded clones.

j_call | clone_size | v_call | cdr3_aa
TRBJ2-3 | - | TRBV3-1/TRBV3-2 | CASSHQKTSLDTQYF
TRBJ2-7 | - | TRBV5-1 | CASSPGARGVDYEQYF
TRBJ1-2 | - | TRBV6-5 | CASSPDPAAGYTF
TRBJ1-6 | - | TRBV5-1 | CASSSGQLGSPLHF
TRBJ2-2 | - | TRBV15 | CATSRPGPLLRGGITGELFF
TRBJ1-1 | - | TRBV3-1/TRBV3-2 | CASSKGTGGGGTEAFF
TRBJ2-3 | once | TRBV5-4 | CASSPGTPSTDTQYF
TRBJ2-5 | - | TRBV18 | CASSPTRASVLETQYF
TRBJ1-1 | - | TRBV19 | CASSLNGGGNTEAFF
TRBJ2-3 | - | TRBV5-5 | CASSLAPDRRTDTQYF
TRBJ1-1 | - | TRBV18 | CASSPGMNTEAFF
TRBJ1-2 | - | TRBV2 | CASRFGPEGGYTF
TRBJ1-2 | - | TRBV6-5 | CASRRLGGNGYTF
TRBJ1-3 | - | TRBV11-2 | CASSFNVAGNTIYF
TRBJ1-1 | many | TRBV18 | CASLMTDSRGAFF
TRBJ1-4 | - | TRBV28 | CASSHGGLGRRRGEKLFF
TRBJ2-3 | - | TRBV5-1 | CASSLGADTQYF
TRBJ1-5 | - | TRBV27 | CASSLRDSQPQHF
TRBJ2-1 | - | TRBV9 | CASSQGTGTPQDEQFF
TRBJ1-1 | once | TRBV27 | CASSSQGRTEAFF
TRBJ2-2 | once | TRBV15 | CATSGNTGELFF
TRBJ1-2 | - | TRBV24-1 | CATSEGYSGTGFYGYTF
TRBJ1-5 | - | TRBV10-3 | CAISGRDGQPQHF
TRBJ1-4 | - | TRBV5-5 | CASSFPGTNEKLFF
TRBJ1-2 | - | TRBV20-1 | CSASPKNYGYTF
TRBJ2-2 | - | TRBV5-1 | CASSYPAGASINTGELFF
TRBJ1-2 | - | TRBV2 | CARATGNYGYTF
TRBJ2-1 | - | TRBV11-2 | CASSSTPYNEQFF
TRBJ2-5 | - | TRBV7-9 | CASSPRKETQYF
TRBJ2-3 | - | TRBV11-2 | CASSSNSGPTDTQYF
TRBJ1-5 | - | TRBV4-1 | CASSQVGGNTQPQHF
TRBJ1-6 | - | TRBV6-1 | CASSEAPTRVNSPLHF
TRBJ1-5 | - | TRBV11-2 | CASSLTGTINQPQHF
TRBJ2-1 | - | TRBV20-1 | CSASSSSGGSNEQFF
TRBJ2-1 | - | TRBV28 | CASRIYNEQFF
TRBJ1-1 | - | TRBV5-1 | CASSSSSNTEAFF
TRBJ2-3 | few | TRBV6-1 | CASSEGTGGADTQYF
TRBJ1-1 | few | TRBV7-9 | CASSESGGANTEAFF
TRBJ2-2 | once | TRBV18 | CASSPPGSGTGELFF
TRBJ2-1 | - | TRBV13 | CASTPAGGDRNEQFF
TRBJ2-7 | - | TRBV5-1 | CASSLPGVYEQYF
TRBJ2-1 | - | TRBV5-1 | CASSLVAENNEQFF
TRBJ2-7 | - | TRBV2 | CASSEQGEAYEQYF
TRBJ2-7 | - | TRBV5-1 | CASSLYNIGDEQYF